This TCR beta chain derives from a study of blood T cell repertoires in COVID-19. The wider study: Italy, Spain and the United States were the sources of the convalescent and acute COVID-19 samples.

This CDR3 contains 14 residues. V lost 5 bases and J lost 9; bases outside the gene matches: 10. Germline-derived CDR1 and CDR2 are SGHNT and YYREEE (reference sequence). Here immunoSEQ multiplex PCR was the method, and the copy in TCRdb shows in-frame clones only, minus some. The data show approximately 390,000 clones, around nine tenths seen once. The rearrangement joins TRBV5-4 to TRBJ2-1; 8 positions agree with TRBD2. This receptor was obtained from a woman in her fifties or sixties who had recovered from COVID-19. Sample: PBMCs or T cells enriched from blood (not recorded which). The CDR3 DNA reads TGTGCCAGCAGTATGCGGGGGGCCATCGCTGAGCAGTTCTTC. It codes for CASSMRGAIAEQFF.